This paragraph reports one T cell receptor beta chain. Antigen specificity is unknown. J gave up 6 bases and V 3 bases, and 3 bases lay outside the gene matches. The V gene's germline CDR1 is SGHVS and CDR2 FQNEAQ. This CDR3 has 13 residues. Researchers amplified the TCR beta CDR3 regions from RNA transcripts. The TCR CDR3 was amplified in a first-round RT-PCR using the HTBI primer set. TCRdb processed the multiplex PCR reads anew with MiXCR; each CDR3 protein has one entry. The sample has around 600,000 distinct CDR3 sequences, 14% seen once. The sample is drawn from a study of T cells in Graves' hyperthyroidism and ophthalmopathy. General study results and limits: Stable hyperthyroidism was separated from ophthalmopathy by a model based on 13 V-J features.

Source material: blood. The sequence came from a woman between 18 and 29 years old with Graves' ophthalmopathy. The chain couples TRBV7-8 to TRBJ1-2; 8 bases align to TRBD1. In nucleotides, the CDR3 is TGTGCCAGCAGCTTCCAGGGGGCTAATGGCTACACCTTC. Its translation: CASSFQGANGYTF. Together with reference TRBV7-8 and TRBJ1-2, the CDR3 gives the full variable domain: GAGVSQSPRYKVAKRGQDVALRCDPISGHVSLFWYQQALGQGPEFLTYFQNEAQLDKSGLPSDRFFAERPEGSVSTLKIQRTQQEDSAVYLCASSFQGANGYTFGSGTRLTVV.